This entry lists 8 T cell receptor beta chains sequenced from one sample in a study of human T cells and chemical hapten exposure. Described time point: healthy volunteer bleed at 6 weeks. Unfractionated whole blood yielded the extracted total RNA. TCRdb reprocessed the RACE reads with MiXCR, giving one entry per CDR3 protein. This table holds around 65,000 distinct CDR3 sequences, about 5.7% found once. Sequenced: whole blood. Receptors were obtained from a female donor in good health. Some clones in this sample may be carry-over from other donors' samples.

This clonotype was detected many times. The chain links TRBV20-1 to TRBJ2-3, with D possibly being TRBD2 (6 bases). This CDR3 has 16 residues. The V gene lost 0 bases and the J gene lost 2 bases, with 15 bases spanning the gap. Germline V lookup: CDR1 DFQATT, CDR2 SNEGSKA (reference sequence). The CDR3 DNA sequence: TGCAGTGCTAGAGACGGAGAGGGGACTTACACAGATACGCAGTATTTT. Residues: CSARDGEGTYTDTQYF.

This clonotype was counted at least ten times. The CDR3 loop is CSAPHYYEQYF. CDR3 nucleotide sequence: TGCAGTGCGCCCCATTACTACGAGCAGTACTTC. This chain joins TRBV20-1 and TRBJ2-7, with D uncertain. Trimming removed 6 bases at V and 3 bases at J, with 9 bases between. CDR1 and CDR2 from the germline V gene are DFQATT and SNEGSKA (reference sequence). CDR3 length equals 11 residues.

This clonotype was found many times. V gene TRBV29-1 combines with J gene TRBJ2-1, with 9 bases that match TRBD2. From germline, CDR1 is SQVTM and CDR2 ANQGSEA. J was trimmed by 5 bases and V by 6 bases; bases with no gene match: 11. The CDR3 consists of 15 residues. CDR3 nucleotides: TGCAGCGTAGACGGTAGCGGGAGAACGCACAATGAGCAGTTCTTC. Encoded protein: CSVDGSGRTHNEQFF.

This clonotype was picked up many times. J is TRBJ2-5 and V is TRBV6-5; no reliable D call. The germline V and J ends were trimmed by 1 base and 2 bases, with 8 bases remaining between them. CDR1 is MNHEY, CDR2 SVGAGI, per germline. The CDR3 is 14 amino acids. The CDR3 spells CASSYLADQETQYF. The CDR3 DNA follows: TGTGCCAGCAGTTACTTGGCGGATCAAGAGACCCAGTACTTC.

This clonotype came up a few times. J is TRBJ2-1 and V is TRBV12-3 or TRBV12-4; tentative D call: TRBD2 (5 bases). Trimming pared 6 bases from V and 2 bases from J, leaving 11 bases between. The CDR3 runs 14 residues. The CDR3 sequence is CASSGSGTYNEQFF. The CDR3 region has the DNA TGTGCCAGCAGCGGGTCGGGGACCTACAATGAGCAGTTCTTC.

This clonotype was detected only a few times. This chain connects TRBV7-3 to TRBJ1-1, with D unresolved. The CDR3 covers 14 residues. Trimming stripped 1 base from V and 6 bases from J, with 12 bases between. Germline CDR1 is SGHTA and CDR2 is FQGTGA. This chain's CDR3 is CASSLSPGMAEAFF. CDR3 sequence (DNA): TGTGCCAGCAGCTTAAGTCCGGGAATGGCTGAAGCTTTCTTT.

As to this clonotype: This may be a read error, as it is one base from a much larger clone. V and J are TRBV10-3 and TRBJ1-2; 7 positions match TRBD1. After removal of 5 bases from V and 4 bases from J, the junction contained 10 bases not matched to a gene. Per germline, CDR1 ENHRY and CDR2 SYGVKD. The CDR3 spans 15 residues. CDR3 amino acids: CAISNRDSSSYGYTF. DNA of the CDR3: TGTGCCATCAGTAACCGGGACAGTTCTAGCTATGGCTACACCTTC.

This clonotype was recorded many times. CDR3 region: CSASDSGSGSKYEQYF. CDR3 nucleotides: TGCAGTGCGTCTGATAGCGGGAGCGGGAGCAAGTACGAGCAGTACTTC. The chain couples TRBV20-1 to TRBJ2-7, with 9 bases fitting TRBD2. J was trimmed by 4 bases and V by 6 bases; bases with no gene match: 16. The CDR3 contains 16 residues. Looked up from germline, CDR1 is DFQATT and CDR2 is SNEGSKA (reference sequence).